Below, 22 T cell receptor beta chains from the same sample are listed, as sequenced in a study of human T cells and chemical hapten exposure. Time point noted: patch test 2, 6 weeks after DPC sensitization. Treatment here: therapeutic diphenylcyclopropenone sensitization with weekly scalp DPC. TCRdb reprocessed the RACE reads with MiXCR, giving one entry per CDR3 protein. The sample holds 35,000 to 45,000 distinct CDR3 sequences; about 8.9% are singletons and the top ten take 15%. Sequences were derived from whole blood, sampled in connection with sensitization to the hapten diphenylcyclopropenone (DPC). These TCRs come from a woman aged 40 to 50 with alopecia areata. Some clones in this sample may be carry-over from other donors' samples.

The rearrangement joins TRBV20-1 to TRBJ1-6; D is undetermined. Trimming removed 3 bases from V and 3 bases from J, with 15 bases in between. CDR1 is DFQATT and CDR2 is SNEGSKA in the germline V gene (reference sequence). The CDR3 is 16 residues long. The CDR3 sequence is CSASRAARFYNSPLHF. The CDR3, as DNA: TGCAGTGCTAGTCGGGCAGCTAGATTCTATAATTCACCCCTCCACTTT.

This chain joins TRBV5-1 and TRBJ2-7; D uncertain. V gave up 4 bases and J gave up 4 bases, with 9 bases separating them. CDR1 and CDR2 (germline): SGHRS, YFSETQ. The CDR3 spans 12 residues. The CDR3 DNA reads TGCGCCAGCAGCCCTGTACGATACGAGCAGTACTTC. Translated, it gives CASSPVRYEQYF.

This sequence joins TRBV12-3 or TRBV12-4 and TRBJ1-1; 11 positions agree with TRBD1. There are 15 residues in the CDR3. V shed 5 bases and J 4 bases; nucleotides not matched to a gene: 6. CDR3 residues: CASSQGQGGVTEAFF. The CDR3 region has the DNA TGTGCCAGCAGTCAGGGACAGGGGGGTGTCACTGAAGCTTTCTTT.

A note on this clonotype: A clone one base away is much larger, so this may be a read error. The chain carries TRBV12-5 and TRBJ1-1, with 7 bases identical to TRBD1. Trimming at V came to 6 bases and at J to 4 bases, leaving 11 bases not matched to a gene. CDR1 is LGHNT and CDR2 is FRNRAP in the germline V gene. The CDR3 length is 15 residues. CDR3 protein: CASGELQGMGTEAFF. In DNA, the CDR3 is TGTGCTAGTGGCGAATTACAGGGGATGGGCACTGAAGCTTTCTTT.

This clonotype was seen a few times. The chain employs TRBV30 and TRBJ1-1; D gene ambiguous. CDR1 GTSNPN and CDR2 SVGIG come from the germline V gene (reference sequence). The V end was cut by 0 bases, the J end by 0 bases, with 26 bases between. The length of the CDR3 is 20 residues. CDR3 sequence (DNA): TGTGCCTGGAGTGTACGAGTCCCCCTGCGGGGAGTAGGGATGAACACTGAAGCTTTCTTT. Protein sequence: CAWSVRVPLRGVGMNTEAFF.

The chain carries TRBV18 and TRBJ1-2; D is unclear. This CDR3 spans 14 amino acids. Deletions cut 0 bases from V and 3 bases from J, with 8 bases between. The germline CDR1 and CDR2 sequences are KGHSH and LQKENI. The CDR3 nucleotides read TGTGCCAGCTCACCACCGAGGGAGGACTATGGCTACACCTTC. It specifies CASSPPREDYGYTF.

This chain connects TRBV12-3 or TRBV12-4 to TRBJ2-2; D might be TRBD1 (5 bases). This CDR3 spans 16 amino acids. Trimming stripped 1 base from V and 3 bases from J, with 12 bases between. CDR3 protein: CASSLEVRVDTGELFF. In DNA form, the CDR3 reads TGTGCCAGCAGTTTAGAAGTCAGGGTCGACACCGGGGAGCTGTTTTTT.

The table lists this clonotype with many counts. This sequence joins TRBV18 and TRBJ2-7, with 9 nucleotides matching TRBD1. The trim removed 3 bases at V and 5 bases at J, leaving 8 bases unmatched. Germline V gives CDR1 KGHSH, CDR2 LQKENI. The CDR3 contains 15 residues. The CDR3 DNA is TGTGCCAGCTCACCTACAGGGGGCATTGGTAACGAGCAGTACTTC. Translating it yields CASSPTGGIGNEQYF.

J is TRBJ1-5 and V is TRBV7-2, with a tentative D call TRBD1 (6 bases). The CDR3 loop spans 14 amino acids. V lost 4 bases and J 7 bases, leaving 14 bases between the germline ends. Germline CDR1 SGHTA, CDR2 FQGNSA. This CDR3 is CASSSREGGQPQHF. In DNA, the CDR3 is TGTGCCAGCAGCTCCCGAGAGGGGGGGCAGCCCCAGCATTTT.

Points on this clonotype: Given a much more abundant clone one base away, this may be a read error. V usage is TRBV4-2 and J usage is TRBJ2-3; weak D call: TRBD2 (6 bases). This CDR3 is 15 amino acids long. The germline CDR1 and CDR2 sequences are LGHNA and YNFKEQ. The CDR3 protein is CGSSQGGTRADTQYF. The CDR3 nucleotides read TGTGGCAGCAGCCAGGGCGGGACCCGGGCAGATACGCAGTATTTT.

In this sample, this clonotype turned up many times. V usage is TRBV6-2 or TRBV6-3 and J usage is TRBJ2-7; TRBD1 aligns across 11 bases. In germline, CDR1 is MNHEY, CDR2 SVGEGT. The junction had 6 bases not matched to a gene; V was cut back by 6 bases and J by 2 bases. The CDR3 extends over 15 amino acids. CDR3 amino acids: CASSSPGQGAYEQYF. The CDR3 DNA sequence: TGTGCCAGCAGCTCCCCGGGACAGGGGGCCTACGAGCAGTACTTC.

In this sample, this clonotype turned up many times. This chain links TRBV28 with TRBJ2-7; 8 bases map to TRBD1. The V gene's germline CDR1 is MDHEN and CDR2 SYDVKM. V lost 5 bases and J lost 3; bases outside the gene matches: 0. CDR3 length equals 12 residues. The CDR3 region is CASSTGGYEQYF. CDR3 DNA: TGTGCCAGCAGTACAGGGGGCTACGAGCAGTACTTC.

This clonotype came up many times. The V gene is TRBV6-1, the J gene TRBJ2-7, with 10 bases aligning to TRBD1. The CDR3 spans 15 residues. The trim removed 3 bases at V and 3 bases at J, leaving 5 bases unmatched. Germline CDR1 and CDR2: MNHNS and SASEGT. The DNA of the CDR3 is TGTGCCAGCAGTGAGGGGGGGACAGGGGTCTACGAGCAGTACTTC. This translates into CASSEGGTGVYEQYF.

This clonotype was counted ten times or more. The V and J genes are TRBV6-6 and TRBJ1-5; the D is unclear. This CDR3 has 15 amino acids. Trimming pared 2 bases from V and 8 bases from J, leaving 16 bases between. The V gene's germline CDR1 is MNHNY and CDR2 SVGAGI (reference sequence). The CDR3 nucleotides are TGTGCCAGCAGTTACGGATGGGAGGGTATGGAGCCCCAGCATTTT. Translated: CASSYGWEGMEPQHF.

V is TRBV5-5 and J is TRBJ2-3; unclear D gene. Per germline, CDR1 SGHKS and CDR2 YYEKEE (reference sequence). This CDR3 spans 14 amino acids. V was clipped by 4 bases and J by 5 bases, with 14 bases between them. For the CDR3, the DNA is TGTGCCAGCAGCACCGAATTAGTATTAGATACGCAGTATTTT. Protein sequence: CASSTELVLDTQYF.

This clonotype was recorded many times. The J gene is TRBJ2-3, the V gene TRBV4-1, with 12 bases lining up with TRBD2. Germline V lookup: CDR1 MGHRA, CDR2 YSYEKL. This CDR3 has 17 residues. Losses at the gene ends were 1 base for V and 1 base for J; bases not matched to a gene: 3. CDR3 amino acids: CASSQGPSGGGTDTQYF. The CDR3 DNA follows: TGCGCCAGCAGCCAAGGCCCTAGCGGGGGGGGCACAGATACGCAGTATTTT.

This clonotype was recorded many times. CDR3 amino acids: CASSLEVTSPLHF. CDR3 sequence (DNA): TGTGCCAGCAGCTTGGAGGTAACCTCACCCCTCCACTTT. The genes are TRBV5-5 and TRBJ1-6; unclear D gene. This CDR3 comprises 13 residues. Germline CDR1 reads SGHKS; CDR2 reads YYEKEE (reference sequence). The V end was cut by 0 bases, the J end by 10 bases, with 8 bases between.

V is TRBV28 and J is TRBJ1-2; 7 bases match TRBD1. CDR3 length equals 10 residues. Germline V gives CDR1 MDHEN, CDR2 SYDVKM. With 10 bases clipped from V and 8 bases from J, the junction kept 4 bases outside the gene matches. In DNA, the CDR3 is TGTGCCACACAGGGGATGGGCTACACCTTC. Translating gives CATQGMGYTF.

This clonotype is large. The chain recombines TRBV13 with TRBJ2-5; no definite D call. Looked up from germline, CDR1 is PRHDT and CDR2 is FYEKMQ (reference sequence). Between the trimmed V and J ends, which lost 1 base and 0 bases, there was a span of 9 bases. The CDR3 loop spans 15 amino acids. The DNA of the CDR3 is TGTGCCAGCAGCTTAGCCGTCGGGTACCAAGAGACCCAGTACTTC. This translates into CASSLAVGYQETQYF.

This rearrangement joins TRBV6-5 to TRBJ2-3; 12 nucleotides align to TRBD2. The V gene's germline CDR1 is MNHEY and CDR2 SVGAGI. V was pared by 6 bases and J by 6 bases, with 10 bases of the junction left unmatched. The CDR3 is 16 residues long. CDR3 in amino acids: CASRYRGTSGWDTQYF. The DNA of the CDR3 is TGTGCCAGCAGATATCGCGGGACTAGCGGGTGGGATACGCAGTATTTT.

This clonotype was picked up many times. The CDR3 loop reads CALLKGPYEQYF. Written as DNA, the CDR3 is TGTGCCCTCCTAAAGGGCCCCTACGAGCAGTACTTC. The chain uses TRBV7-7 and TRBJ2-7; D uncertain. The V gene's germline CDR1 is SSHAT and CDR2 FNYEAQ (reference sequence). V lost 11 bases and J lost 2, with 13 bases in between. CDR3 length: 12 amino acids.

This clonotype was counted at least ten times. The V gene is TRBV4-1, the J gene TRBJ2-3, with TRBD2 matching 11 bases. CDR1 is MGHRA, CDR2 YSYEKL, per germline. CDR3 length equals 15 residues. Losses at the gene ends were 1 base for V and 6 bases for J; bases not matched to a gene: 3. Written as DNA, the CDR3 is TGCGCCAGCAGCCAAGCTAGCGGGGGGATTGATACGCAGTATTTT. Translated: CASSQASGGIDTQYF.